This is a list of T cell receptor beta chains from one sample in a study of blood T cell repertoires in COVID-19. Measured with immunoSEQ multiplex PCR; TCRdb has only the in-frame clones, and not every one. The sample lists approximately 250,000 clones; about 91% were seen once. Sequencing input: PBMCs or T cells enriched from blood (not recorded which). These receptors were taken from a woman aged 35 to 49 with acute COVID-19. Both conserved end residues are part of each CDR3. A D gene is named only where the DNA matches it firmly. Rows may omit the clone size; those that give it use once, few, many or a size class.

D gene,clone size,V gene,J gene,CDR3 protein,CDR3 DNA
TRBD2,few,TRBV7-9,TRBJ2-2,CASSLAGLAGIANTGELFF,TGTGCCAGCAGCTTAGCCGGACTAGCGGGAATCGCGAACACCGGGGAGCTGTTTTTT
.,.,TRBV6-4,TRBJ1-5,CASSSAHSPPQHF,TGTGCCAGCAGCAGTGCGCACAGCCCGCCCCAGCATTTT
.,.,TRBV5-1,TRBJ1-1,CASSFGLNTEAFF,TGCGCCAGCAGCTTCGGGTTGAACACTGAAGCTTTCTTT
TRBD1,.,TRBV5-4,TRBJ1-1,CASSSQTGGRDGEAFF,TGTGCCAGCAGCTCTCAGACAGGGGGGAGGGATGGTGAAGCTTTCTTT
.,.,TRBV10-2,TRBJ2-1,CASSALGVQGGEQFF,TGCGCCAGCAGTGCTTTGGGAGTTCAGGGGGGTGAGCAGTTCTTC
.,.,TRBV7-2,TRBJ2-5,CASSLARGETQYF,TGTGCCAGCAGCTTAGCTAGGGGAGAGACCCAGTACTTC
TRBD2,once,TRBV9,TRBJ2-5,CASSVGGREGETQYF,TGTGCCAGCAGCGTAGGGGGTCGGGAGGGAGAGACCCAGTACTTC
.,.,TRBV29-1,TRBJ1-1,CSVRPQSGRPEAFF,TGCAGCGTTCGCCCGCAGAGCGGGAGGCCTGAAGCTTTCTTT
TRBD1,.,TRBV7-6,TRBJ1-2,CASSPAGTANYGYTF,TGTGCCAGCAGCCCGGCCGGGACAGCAAACTATGGCTACACCTTC
TRBD1,.,TRBV11-2,TRBJ1-3,CASSLGPLGQGSGNTIYF,TGTGCCAGCAGCTTGGGCCCCCTGGGACAGGGCTCTGGAAACACCATATATTTT
.,.,TRBV12-3/TRBV12-4,TRBJ1-4,CASSLTEGGKLFF,TGTGCCAGCAGTTTAACAGAGGGTGGAAAACTGTTTTTT
TRBD1,once,TRBV7-2,TRBJ1-2,CASSSWTGGAYYGYTF,TGTGCCAGCAGCTCGTGGACAGGGGGCGCGTACTATGGCTACACCTTC
TRBD2,.,TRBV27,TRBJ2-1,CASSGRTSSGNEQFF,TGTGCCAGCAGTGGTCGGACTAGTTCAGGTAATGAGCAGTTCTTC
.,.,TRBV6-2/TRBV6-3,TRBJ1-5,CASSYSMGQSSNQPQHF,TGTGCCAGCAGTTACTCGATGGGGCAGTCGAGCAATCAGCCCCAGCATTTT
.,.,TRBV12-3/TRBV12-4,TRBJ2-1,CASSLGRHNEQFF,TGTGCCAGCAGTTTGGGCAGGCACAATGAGCAGTTCTTC
.,.,TRBV3-1/TRBV3-2,TRBJ2-3,CASSQSGTDTQYF,TGTGCCAGCAGCCAATCTGGCACAGATACGCAGTATTTT
TRBD1,.,TRBV9,TRBJ1-6,CASSVAPGQDYNSPLHF,TGTGCCAGCAGCGTAGCCCCAGGACAGGATTATAATTCACCCCTCCACTTT
TRBD2,.,TRBV12-3/TRBV12-4,TRBJ2-1,CASSPGTSEQFF,TGTGCCAGCAGTCCGGGGACTAGCGAGCAGTTCTTC
.,once,TRBV19,TRBJ1-5,CASRLPPGPQHF,TGTGCCAGTAGACTCCCCCCGGGGCCCCAGCATTTT
.,.,TRBV6-5,TRBJ1-2,CASDPGEGYGYTF,TGTGCCAGCGATCCAGGGGAGGGCTATGGCTACACCTTC
.,.,TRBV5-1,TRBJ2-3,CASSLNILADTQYF,TGCGCCAGCAGCTTGAATATTCTAGCAGATACGCAGTATTTT
TRBD1,.,TRBV19,TRBJ1-2,CASSPRGTDYGYTF,TGTGCCAGTAGTCCCCGGGGGACAGACTATGGCTACACCTTC
.,.,TRBV6-2/TRBV6-3,TRBJ1-4,CASSSLDWEKLFF,TGTGCCAGCAGTTCACTGGACTGGGAAAAACTGTTTTTT
TRBD1,.,TRBV19,TRBJ1-2,CASSTSDRGLGSSHGYTF,TGTGCCAGTAGTACCAGTGACAGGGGGTTAGGTTCGAGCCATGGCTACACCTTC
.,.,TRBV5-1,TRBJ1-3,CASSFSGLSGNTIYF,TGCGCCAGCAGCTTTTCAGGGCTAAGTGGAAACACCATATATTTT
.,.,TRBV6-2/TRBV6-3,TRBJ2-7,CASSSPTRAAYEQYF,TGTGCCAGCAGTTCCCCCACCAGGGCCGCCTACGAGCAGTACTTC
.,.,TRBV6-5,TRBJ1-4,CAIQKNRAANEKLFF,TGTGCCATACAAAAGAACAGGGCCGCTAATGAAAAACTGTTTTTT
.,.,TRBV1,TRBJ1-6,CTSQGRGNNSPLHF,TGCACCAGTCAGGGGCGCGGCAATAATTCACCCCTCCACTTT
.,.,TRBV10-3,TRBJ1-2,CAISESVFTANYGYTF,TGTGCCATCAGTGAGTCTGTATTCACAGCTAACTATGGCTACACCTTC
.,.,TRBV7-8,TRBJ2-5,CASSSGQRRAETQYF,TGTGCCAGCAGCAGCGGACAGCGGCGTGCAGAGACCCAGTACTTC
TRBD1,.,TRBV10-1,TRBJ2-1,CASSEPGRRQGGNEQFF,TGCGCCAGCAGTGAGCCTGGTCGGAGACAGGGTGGCAATGAGCAGTTCTTC
TRBD1,.,TRBV6-2/TRBV6-3,TRBJ2-7,CASSYDGTGTYEQYF,TGTGCCAGCAGTTACGACGGGACAGGAACCTACGAGCAGTACTTC
TRBD1,.,TRBV7-6,TRBJ1-3,CASSRTGQGAGNTIYF,TGTGCCAGCAGCAGAACCGGACAGGGGGCTGGAAACACCATATATTTT
TRBD1,.,TRBV25-1,TRBJ1-2,CASSSTGGYGYTF,TGTGCCAGCAGCAGCACAGGGGGCTATGGCTACACCTTC
TRBD1,.,TRBV5-4,TRBJ1-6,CASSTGQGRNSPLHF,TGTGCCAGCAGCACCGGACAGGGGAGGAATTCACCCCTCCACTTT
TRBD1,.,TRBV11-2,TRBJ1-4,CASSPTGGWEKLFF,TGTGCCAGCAGCCCGACAGGGGGCTGGGAAAAACTGTTTTTT
TRBD2,.,TRBV5-1,TRBJ2-5,CASSLAGGGGGETQYF,TGCGCCAGCAGCTTGGCCGGCGGGGGAGGCGGAGAGACCCAGTACTTC
.,.,TRBV29-1,TRBJ2-7,CSVVISYEQYF,TGCAGCGTTGTAATCTCCTACGAGCAGTACTTC
TRBD1,.,TRBV4-3,TRBJ1-2,CASSLGQGANYGYTF,TGCGCCAGCAGCCTAGGACAGGGGGCGAACTATGGCTACACCTTC
.,.,TRBV11-2,TRBJ1-2,CASSSGLVYGYTF,TGTGCCAGCAGCTCGGGACTGGTCTATGGCTACACCTTC
.,.,TRBV14,TRBJ2-5,CASSQGWAVRQETQYF,TGTGCCAGCAGCCAAGGTTGGGCTGTCCGCCAAGAGACCCAGTACTTC
TRBD1,.,TRBV7-6,TRBJ1-3,CASSLGTGDNSGNTIYF,TGTGCCAGCAGCTTAGGGACAGGGGACAACTCTGGAAACACCATATATTTT
TRBD1,.,TRBV9,TRBJ2-5,CASSVVGTALETQYF,TGTGCCAGCAGCGTAGTGGGGACAGCATTAGAGACCCAGTACTTC
.,.,TRBV5-1,TRBJ2-5,CASSLGQGGTQYF,TGCGCCAGCAGCTTGGGGCAGGGTGGGACCCAGTACTTC
TRBD1,.,TRBV7-9,TRBJ2-1,CASSPPGTGIINEQFF,TGTGCCAGCAGCCCTCCCGGGACAGGGATTATAAATGAGCAGTTCTTC
.,.,TRBV5-1,TRBJ1-1,CASSPRQGSGTEAFF,TGCGCCAGCAGCCCCCGTCAGGGATCTGGCACTGAAGCTTTCTTT
.,.,TRBV3-1/TRBV3-2,TRBJ2-6,CASSQRRQPRSGANVLTF,TGTGCCAGCAGCCAAAGGAGGCAGCCCCGCTCTGGGGCCAACGTCCTGACTTTC
TRBD1,.,TRBV6-5,TRBJ2-1,CASTSGQGYNEQFF,TGTGCCAGCACATCGGGACAGGGGTACAATGAGCAGTTCTTC
TRBD1,.,TRBV6-5,TRBJ1-3,CASTPATGAGNTIYF,TGTGCCAGCACCCCAGCGACAGGGGCTGGAAACACCATATATTTT
.,.,TRBV10-1,TRBJ2-7,CASSEGSPPYEQYF,TGCGCCAGCAGTGAGGGCAGTCCCCCCTACGAGCAGTACTTC
.,.,TRBV9,TRBJ1-2,CASNPGTTHYGYTF,TGTGCCAGCAACCCGGGTACAACTCACTATGGCTACACCTTC
.,.,TRBV3-1/TRBV3-2,TRBJ1-1,CASSPIIGQLNTEAFF,TGTGCCAGCAGCCCCATTATTGGACAGCTAAACACTGAAGCTTTCTTT